These 13 T cell receptor beta chains came from one sample sequenced in a study of T cell responses to AZD1222 COVID-19 vaccine. Only in-frame clones appear in the TCRdb table, and some are missing; sequencing was by immunoSEQ multiplex PCR. The sample lists about 180,000 clones; 70% to 90% were seen once. The sequencing used peripheral blood, collected on day 0 of AZD1222 vaccination. Every receptor here comes from an adult in good health.

This clone was observed a single time. V and J are TRBV30 and TRBJ1-1; D is possibly TRBD1 (6 bases). The V gene's germline CDR1 is GTSNPN and CDR2 SVGIG (reference sequence). V was pared by 5 bases and J by 10 bases, with 14 bases between. This CDR3 has 11 residues. The CDR3 reads CAWATSGVAFF. CDR3 sequence (DNA): TGTGCCTGGGCGACCTCAGGGGTAGCTTTCTTT.

This chain joins TRBV4-1 and TRBJ2-7; D unresolved. CDR1 is MGHRA and CDR2 is YSYEKL in the germline V gene. CDR3 length: 15 residues. V was pared by 1 base and J by 6 bases, with 16 bases between. The CDR3 DNA is TGCGCCAGCAGCCAAGTTTCCCGCAGGTTCTCCGAGCAGTACTTC. It yields the protein CASSQVSRRFSEQYF.

This clone was detected only once. This chain links TRBV6-2 or TRBV6-3 with TRBJ2-3; 8 positions agree with TRBD2. Trimming removed 4 bases from V and 4 bases from J; junction bases left unmatched: 10. The V gene's germline CDR1 is MNHEY and CDR2 SVGEGT. This CDR3 contains 16 residues. The CDR3 sequence: CASSSGTRGVSDTQYF. The CDR3 coding sequence is TGTGCCAGCAGTTCCGGGACTAGAGGGGTGTCAGATACGCAGTATTTT.

The rearrangement joins TRBV27 to TRBJ2-2, with a weak D call TRBD1 (6 bases). The V and J ends lost 6 bases and 1 base respectively, with 9 bases between them. CDR1 is MNHEY and CDR2 is SMNVEV in the germline V gene (reference sequence). The CDR3 length is 14 residues. CDR3 sequence (DNA): TGTGCCAGCAGAGGACAGCAGAACACCGGGGAGCTGTTTTTT. Its translation is CASRGQQNTGELFF.

As DNA, the CDR3 is TGTGCCACCAGTGATTGGGGGACAGGGGGCTACGAGCAGTACTTC. Translated: CATSDWGTGGYEQYF. This chain connects TRBV24-1 to TRBJ2-7; 11 bases align to TRBD1. V lost 2 bases and J lost 3; bases outside the gene matches: 2. Germline values: CDR1 KGHDR, CDR2 SFDVKD. CDR3 length equals 15 residues.

This clone was picked up one time. V and J are TRBV29-1 and TRBJ1-1; no clear D gene. V shed 3 bases and J shed 0 bases, with 8 bases lying between them. The CDR3 is 13 amino acids. Per germline, CDR1 SQVTM and CDR2 ANQGSEA. The CDR3 DNA reads TGCAGCGTTGATCGCCAGATGAACACTGAAGCTTTCTTT. Protein sequence: CSVDRQMNTEAFF.

The DNA of the CDR3 is TGTGCCAGCAGCTTAGATCGGCCGACAGGGATTTACGAGCAGTACTTC. It codes for CASSLDRPTGIYEQYF. The rearrangement links TRBV11-2 to TRBJ2-7; TRBD1 agrees at 7 bases. The V gene end was trimmed by 0 bases and the J gene end by 4 bases; junction bases not matched to a gene: 9. In germline, CDR1 is SGHAT, CDR2 FQNNGV. CDR3 size: 16 residues.

The gene calls are TRBV2 and TRBJ1-3; 7 nucleotides agree with TRBD1. CDR1 and CDR2 from the germline V gene are SNHLY and FYNNEI. CDR3 size: 15 residues. V shed 6 bases and J 0 bases; nucleotides not matched to a gene: 5. CDR3 DNA: TGTGCCAGCAGGGAACAGGGGTTCTCTGGAAACACCATATATTTT. Its translation: CASREQGFSGNTIYF.

V usage is TRBV4-1 and J usage is TRBJ1-2; 7 bases are a match to TRBD1. J lost 3 bases, V lost 1 base, and 5 bases had no gene match. The CDR3 loop spans 15 amino acids. CDR1 is MGHRA and CDR2 is YSYEKL in the germline V gene. The CDR3 bases are TGCGCCAGCAGCCAAGTTTTAGGGGGCGACTATGGCTACACCTTC. Translation: CASSQVLGGDYGYTF.

V usage is TRBV28 and J usage is TRBJ1-4; 8 bases match TRBD1. With V trimmed by 6 bases and J by 8 bases, 8 bases remained unmatched. The length of the CDR3 is 14 residues. Per the germline V gene, CDR1 is MDHEN and CDR2 is SYDVKM. The CDR3 reads CASRIGTGKEKLFF. The CDR3 DNA is TGTGCCAGCAGAATCGGGACAGGCAAAGAAAAACTGTTTTTT.

The V gene is TRBV3-1 (or the pseudogene TRBV3-2), the J gene TRBJ1-2, with a possible D match to TRBD1 (6 bases). The germline V and J ends were trimmed by 3 bases and 5 bases, with 16 bases remaining between them. The CDR3 covers 15 residues. Germline V gene sequence: CDR1 LGHDT, CDR2 YNNKEL (reference sequence). The CDR3 sequence: CASSHTSDSRYGYTF. The CDR3 DNA is TGTGCCAGCAGCCACACCTCGGACAGTCGATATGGCTACACCTTC.

The chain links TRBV6-5 to TRBJ1-2; 11 bases align to TRBD1. The CDR3 runs to 13 residues. V was pared by 7 bases and J by 7 bases, with 5 bases of the junction left unmatched. CDR1 is MNHEY, CDR2 SVGAGI, per germline. The CDR3 region has the DNA TGTGCCAGCAAACTGGGACAGGGGGTTGGCTACACCTTC. Translation gives CASKLGQGVGYTF.

This chain joins TRBV27 and TRBJ1-1; 7 positions agree with TRBD1. CDR1 and CDR2 from the germline V gene are MNHEY and SMNVEV (reference sequence). The CDR3 is made up of 12 amino acids. The J segment lost 5 bases and the V segment lost 10 bases, leaving 7 bases of the junction unmatched. CDR3 nucleotides: TGTGCCACTTTGGCCAGGGGGACTGAAGCTTTCTTT. Its protein is CATLARGTEAFF.